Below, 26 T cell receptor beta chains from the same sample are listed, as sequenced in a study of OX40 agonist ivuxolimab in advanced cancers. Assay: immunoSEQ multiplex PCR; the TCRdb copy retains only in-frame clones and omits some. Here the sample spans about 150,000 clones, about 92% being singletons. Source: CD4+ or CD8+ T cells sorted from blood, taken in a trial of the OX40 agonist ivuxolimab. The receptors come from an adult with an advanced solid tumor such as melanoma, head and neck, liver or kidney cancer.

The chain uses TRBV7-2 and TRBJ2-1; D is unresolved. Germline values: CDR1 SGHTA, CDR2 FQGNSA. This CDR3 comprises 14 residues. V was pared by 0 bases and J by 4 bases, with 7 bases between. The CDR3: CASSLARRYNEQFF. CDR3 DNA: TGTGCCAGCAGCTTAGCCAGAAGATACAATGAGCAGTTCTTC.

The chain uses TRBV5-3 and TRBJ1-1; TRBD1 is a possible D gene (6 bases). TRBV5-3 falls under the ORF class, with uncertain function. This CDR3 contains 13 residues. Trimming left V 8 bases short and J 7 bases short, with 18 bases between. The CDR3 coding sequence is TGTGCCAGCAGCGGAACCGGGACATTTGAAGCTTTCTTT. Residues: CASSGTGTFEAFF.

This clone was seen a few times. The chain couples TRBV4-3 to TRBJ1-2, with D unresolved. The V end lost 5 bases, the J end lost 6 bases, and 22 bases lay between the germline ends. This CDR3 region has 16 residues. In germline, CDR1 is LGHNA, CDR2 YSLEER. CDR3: CASSSNKAALIHGYTF. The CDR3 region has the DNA TGCGCCAGCAGCTCCAATAAGGCAGCCTTAATTCATGGCTACACCTTC.

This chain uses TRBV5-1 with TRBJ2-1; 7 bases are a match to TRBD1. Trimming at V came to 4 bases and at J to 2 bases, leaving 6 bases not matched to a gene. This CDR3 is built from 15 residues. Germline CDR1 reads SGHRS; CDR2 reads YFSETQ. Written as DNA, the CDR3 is TGCGCCAGCAGCCTGACAGGGTTGGCCTACAATGAGCAGTTCTTC. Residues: CASSLTGLAYNEQFF. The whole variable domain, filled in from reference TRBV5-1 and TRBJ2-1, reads KAGVTQTPRYLIKTRGQQVTLSCSPISGHRSVSWYQQTPGQGLQFLFEYFSETQRNKGNFPGRFSGRQFSNSRSEMNVSTLELGDSALYLCASSLTGLAYNEQFFGPGTRLTVL.

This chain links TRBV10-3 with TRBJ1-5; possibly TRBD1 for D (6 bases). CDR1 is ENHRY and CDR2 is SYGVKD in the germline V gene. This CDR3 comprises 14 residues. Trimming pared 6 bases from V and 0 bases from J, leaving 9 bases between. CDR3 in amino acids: CAIRDSFSNQPQHF. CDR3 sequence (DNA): TGTGCCATCAGGGACAGTTTTAGCAATCAGCCCCAGCATTTT.

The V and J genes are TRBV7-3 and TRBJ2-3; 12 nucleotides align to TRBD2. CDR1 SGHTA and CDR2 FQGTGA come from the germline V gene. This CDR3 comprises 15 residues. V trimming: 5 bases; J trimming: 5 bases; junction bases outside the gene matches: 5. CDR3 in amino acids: CASSPSGRVGDTQYF. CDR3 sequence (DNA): TGTGCCAGCAGCCCTAGCGGGAGGGTGGGAGATACGCAGTATTTT.

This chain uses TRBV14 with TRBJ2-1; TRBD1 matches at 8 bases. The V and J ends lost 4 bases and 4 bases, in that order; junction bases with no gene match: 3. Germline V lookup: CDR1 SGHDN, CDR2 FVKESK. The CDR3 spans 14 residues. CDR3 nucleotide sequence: TGTGCCAGCAGCCCGACAGGGGCGTACAATGAGCAGTTCTTC. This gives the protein CASSPTGAYNEQFF.

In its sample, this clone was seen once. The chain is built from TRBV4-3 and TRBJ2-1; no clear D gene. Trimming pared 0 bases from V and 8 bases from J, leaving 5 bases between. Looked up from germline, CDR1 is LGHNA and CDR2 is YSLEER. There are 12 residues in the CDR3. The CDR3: CASSQDRYEQFF. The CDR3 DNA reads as TGCGCCAGCAGCCAAGATCGCTATGAGCAGTTCTTC.

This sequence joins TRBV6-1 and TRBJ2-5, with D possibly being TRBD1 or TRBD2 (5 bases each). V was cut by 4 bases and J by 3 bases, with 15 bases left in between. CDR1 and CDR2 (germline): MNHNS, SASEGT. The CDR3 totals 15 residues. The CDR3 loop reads CASSGVIGGEETQYF. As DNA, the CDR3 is TGTGCCAGCAGTGGAGTAATTGGGGGAGAAGAGACCCAGTACTTC.

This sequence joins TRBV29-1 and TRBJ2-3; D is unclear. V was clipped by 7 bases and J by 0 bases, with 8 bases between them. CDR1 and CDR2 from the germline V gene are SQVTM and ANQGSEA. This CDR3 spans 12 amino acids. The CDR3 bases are TGCAGCGCCCGACGGAGCACAGATACGCAGTATTTT. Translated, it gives CSARRSTDTQYF.

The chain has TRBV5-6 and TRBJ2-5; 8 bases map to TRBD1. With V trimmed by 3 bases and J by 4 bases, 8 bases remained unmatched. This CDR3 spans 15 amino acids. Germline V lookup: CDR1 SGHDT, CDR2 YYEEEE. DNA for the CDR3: TGTGCCAGCAGCTCGATTGGACAGGGAGCAGAGACCCAGTACTTC. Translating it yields CASSSIGQGAETQYF.

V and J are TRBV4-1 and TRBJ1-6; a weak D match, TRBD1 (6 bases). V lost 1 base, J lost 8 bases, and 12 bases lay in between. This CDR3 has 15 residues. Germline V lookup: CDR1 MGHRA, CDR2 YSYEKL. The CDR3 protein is CASSQVGARDSPLHF. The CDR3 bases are TGCGCCAGCAGCCAAGTGGGGGCCCGGGATTCACCCCTCCACTTT.

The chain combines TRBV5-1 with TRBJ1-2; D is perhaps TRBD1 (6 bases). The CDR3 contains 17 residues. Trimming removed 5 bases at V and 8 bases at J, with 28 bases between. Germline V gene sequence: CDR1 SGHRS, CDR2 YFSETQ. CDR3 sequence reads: CASSPIPPGTGLWGYTF. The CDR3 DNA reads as TGCGCCAGCAGTCCGATCCCCCCGGGTACAGGGCTCTGGGGCTACACCTTC.

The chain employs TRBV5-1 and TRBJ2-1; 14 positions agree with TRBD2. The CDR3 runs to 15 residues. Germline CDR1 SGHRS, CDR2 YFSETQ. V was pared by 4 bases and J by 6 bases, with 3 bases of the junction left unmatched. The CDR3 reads CASSPTSGGANEQFF. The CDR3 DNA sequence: TGCGCCAGCAGCCCGACTAGCGGGGGGGCCAATGAGCAGTTCTTC.

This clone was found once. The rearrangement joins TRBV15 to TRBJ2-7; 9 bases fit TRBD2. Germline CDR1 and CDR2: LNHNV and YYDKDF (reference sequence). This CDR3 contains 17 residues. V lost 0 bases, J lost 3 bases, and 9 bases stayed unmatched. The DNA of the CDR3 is TGTGCCACCAGCAGAGATGGGGGGGTAGCGGGAGTCTACGAGCAGTACTTC. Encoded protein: CATSRDGGVAGVYEQYF. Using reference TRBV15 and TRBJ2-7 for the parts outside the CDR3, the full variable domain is DAMVIQNPRYQVTQFGKPVTLSCSQTLNHNVMYWYQQKSSQAPKLLFHYYDKDFNNEADTPDNFQSRRPNTSFCFLDIRSPGLGDTAMYLCATSRDGGVAGVYEQYFGPGTRLTVT.

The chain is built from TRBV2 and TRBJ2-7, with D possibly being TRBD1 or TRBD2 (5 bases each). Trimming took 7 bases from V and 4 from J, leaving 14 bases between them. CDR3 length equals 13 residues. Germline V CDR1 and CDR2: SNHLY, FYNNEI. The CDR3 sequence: CASTEGRMYEQYF. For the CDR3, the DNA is TGTGCCAGCACCGAGGGGCGGATGTACGAGCAGTACTTC.

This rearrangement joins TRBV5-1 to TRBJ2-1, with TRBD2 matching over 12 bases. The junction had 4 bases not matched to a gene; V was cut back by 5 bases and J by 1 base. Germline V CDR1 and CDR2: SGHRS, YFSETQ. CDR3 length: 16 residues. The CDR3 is CASRVGLAGSYNEQFF. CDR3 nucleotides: TGCGCCAGCAGGGTAGGACTAGCGGGGTCCTACAATGAGCAGTTCTTC.

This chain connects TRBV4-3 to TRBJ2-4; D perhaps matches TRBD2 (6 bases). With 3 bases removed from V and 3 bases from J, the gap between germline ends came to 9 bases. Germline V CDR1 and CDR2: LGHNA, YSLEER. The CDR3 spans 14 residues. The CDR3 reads CASSQPGVKNIQYF. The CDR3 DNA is TGCGCCAGCAGCCAGCCGGGGGTCAAAAACATTCAGTACTTC.

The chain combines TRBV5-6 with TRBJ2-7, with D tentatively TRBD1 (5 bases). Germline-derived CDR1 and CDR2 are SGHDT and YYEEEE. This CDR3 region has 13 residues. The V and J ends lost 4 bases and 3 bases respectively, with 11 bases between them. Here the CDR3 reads CASSRDSIYEQYF. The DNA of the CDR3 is TGTGCCAGCAGCCGCGACAGTATCTACGAGCAGTACTTC.

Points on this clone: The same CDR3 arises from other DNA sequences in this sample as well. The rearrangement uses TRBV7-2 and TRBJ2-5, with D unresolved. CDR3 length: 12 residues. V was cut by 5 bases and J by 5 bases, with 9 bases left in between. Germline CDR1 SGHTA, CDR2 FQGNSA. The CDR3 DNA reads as TGTGCCAGCAGCCCTACACGCGAGACCCAGTACTTC. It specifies CASSPTRETQYF.

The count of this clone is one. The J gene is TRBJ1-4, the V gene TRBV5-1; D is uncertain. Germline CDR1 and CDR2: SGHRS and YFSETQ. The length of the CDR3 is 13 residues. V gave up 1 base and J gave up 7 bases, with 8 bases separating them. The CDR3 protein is CASSLSWSEKLFF. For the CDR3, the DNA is TGCGCCAGCAGCTTGAGCTGGAGTGAAAAACTGTTTTTT.

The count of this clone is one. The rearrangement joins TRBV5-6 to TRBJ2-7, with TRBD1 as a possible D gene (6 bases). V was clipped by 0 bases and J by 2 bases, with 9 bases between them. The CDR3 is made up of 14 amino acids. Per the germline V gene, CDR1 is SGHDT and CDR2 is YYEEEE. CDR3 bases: TGTGCCAGCAGCTTGGGCTCAGGGGCCTACGAGCAGTACTTC. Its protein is CASSLGSGAYEQYF.

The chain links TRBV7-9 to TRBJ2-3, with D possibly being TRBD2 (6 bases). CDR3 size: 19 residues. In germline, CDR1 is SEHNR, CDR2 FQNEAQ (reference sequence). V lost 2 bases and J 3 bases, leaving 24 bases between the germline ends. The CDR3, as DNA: TGTGCCAGCAGCTTATTTAAATCGAGGGACTTAGTGGAAACAGATACGCAGTATTTT. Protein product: CASSLFKSRDLVETDTQYF.

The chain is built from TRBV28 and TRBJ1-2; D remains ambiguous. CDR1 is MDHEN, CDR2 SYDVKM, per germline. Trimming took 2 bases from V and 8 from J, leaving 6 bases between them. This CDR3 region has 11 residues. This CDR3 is CASSLRAGYTF. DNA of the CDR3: TGTGCCAGCAGTTTAAGGGCCGGCTACACCTTC.

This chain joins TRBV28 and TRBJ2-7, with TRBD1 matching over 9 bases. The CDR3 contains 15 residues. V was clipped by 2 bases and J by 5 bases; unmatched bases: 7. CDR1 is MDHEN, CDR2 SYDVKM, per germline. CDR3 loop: CASSLGDRAGHEQYF. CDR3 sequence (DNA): TGTGCCAGCAGTTTAGGGGACAGGGCAGGCCACGAGCAGTACTTC.

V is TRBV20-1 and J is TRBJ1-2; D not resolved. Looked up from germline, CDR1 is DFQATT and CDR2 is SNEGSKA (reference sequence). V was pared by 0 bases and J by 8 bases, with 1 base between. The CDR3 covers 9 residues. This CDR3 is CSARDGYTF. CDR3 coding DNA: TGCAGTGCTAGAGACGGCTACACCTTC.